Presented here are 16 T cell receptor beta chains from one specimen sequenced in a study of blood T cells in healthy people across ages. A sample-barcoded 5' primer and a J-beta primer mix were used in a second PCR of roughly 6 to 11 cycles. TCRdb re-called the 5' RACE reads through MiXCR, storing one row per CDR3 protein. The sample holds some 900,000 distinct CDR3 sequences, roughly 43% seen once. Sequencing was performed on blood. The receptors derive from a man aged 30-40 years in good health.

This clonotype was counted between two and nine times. The CDR3 here is CALRQAAGATQYF. The CDR3 DNA is TGTGCCCTTCGGCAAGCGGCAGGGGCGACCCAGTACTTC. V usage is TRBV6-6 and J usage is TRBJ2-4; D might be TRBD1 (6 bases). The J call is in doubt because the DNA end fits TRBJ2-5 better. Germline V lookup: CDR1 MNHNY, CDR2 SVGAGI (reference sequence). CDR3 size: 13 residues.

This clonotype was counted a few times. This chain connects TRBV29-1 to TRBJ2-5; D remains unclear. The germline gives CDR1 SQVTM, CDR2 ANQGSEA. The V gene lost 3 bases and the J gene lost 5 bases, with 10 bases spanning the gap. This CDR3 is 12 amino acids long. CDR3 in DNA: TGCAGCGTTGAGAGAGCCAGGGAGACCCAGTACTTC. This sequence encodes CSVERARETQYF.

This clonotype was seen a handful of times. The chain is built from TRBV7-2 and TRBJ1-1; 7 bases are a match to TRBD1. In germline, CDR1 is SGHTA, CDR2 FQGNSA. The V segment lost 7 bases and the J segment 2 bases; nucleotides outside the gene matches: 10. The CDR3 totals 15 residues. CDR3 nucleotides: TGTGCCAGCAAGAGGGGGGGACAGCCCAACACTGAAGCTTTCTTT. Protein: CASKRGGQPNTEAFF. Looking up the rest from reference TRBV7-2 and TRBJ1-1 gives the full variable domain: GAGVSQSPSNKVTEKGKDVELRCDPISGHTALYWYRQSLGQGLEFLIYFQGNSAPDKSGLPSDRFSAERTGGSVSTLTIQRTQQEDSAVYLCASKRGGQPNTEAFFGQGTRLTVV.

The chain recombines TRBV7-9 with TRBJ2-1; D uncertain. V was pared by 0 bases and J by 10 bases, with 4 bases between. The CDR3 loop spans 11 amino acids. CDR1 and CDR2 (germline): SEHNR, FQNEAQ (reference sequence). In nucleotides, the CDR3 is TGTGCCAGCAGCTTAGCAGAGGAGCAGTTCTTC. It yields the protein CASSLAEEQFF.

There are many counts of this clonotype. The CDR3 DNA follows: TGCGCCAGCAGCCCGGGACGGTTACAAGAGACCCAGTACTTC. Translated: CASSPGRLQETQYF. V is TRBV5-1 and J is TRBJ2-5; D may match TRBD1 or TRBD2 (5 bases each). Trimming removed 4 bases at V and 2 bases at J, with 12 bases between. CDR1 is SGHRS and CDR2 is YFSETQ in the germline V gene. The CDR3 loop spans 14 amino acids.

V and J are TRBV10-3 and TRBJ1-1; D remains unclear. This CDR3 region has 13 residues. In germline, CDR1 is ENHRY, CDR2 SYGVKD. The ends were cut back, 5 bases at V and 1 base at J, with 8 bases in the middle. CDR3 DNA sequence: TGTGCCATCAGTCCCTCAGAGAACACTGAAGCTTTCTTT. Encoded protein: CAISPSENTEAFF.

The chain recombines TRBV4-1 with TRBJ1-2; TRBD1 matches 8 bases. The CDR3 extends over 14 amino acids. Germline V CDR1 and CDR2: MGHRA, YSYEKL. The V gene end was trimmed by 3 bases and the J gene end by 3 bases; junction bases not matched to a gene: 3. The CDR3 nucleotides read TGCGCCAGCAGCCATAAGACAGGGGACTATGGCTACACCTTC. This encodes CASSHKTGDYGYTF.

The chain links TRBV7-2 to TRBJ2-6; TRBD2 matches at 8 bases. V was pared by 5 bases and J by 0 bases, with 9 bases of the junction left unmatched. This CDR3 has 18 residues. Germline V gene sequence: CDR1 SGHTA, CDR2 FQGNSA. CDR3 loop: CASSPRGSGDSGANVLTF. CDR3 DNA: TGTGCCAGCAGCCCCCGGGGTAGCGGGGACTCTGGGGCCAACGTCCTGACTTTC.

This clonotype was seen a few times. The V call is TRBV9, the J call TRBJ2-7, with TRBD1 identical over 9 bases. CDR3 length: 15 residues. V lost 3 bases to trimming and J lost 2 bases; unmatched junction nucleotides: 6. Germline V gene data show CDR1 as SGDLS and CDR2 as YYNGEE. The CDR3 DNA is TGTGCCAGCAGCGCCTACGGGACAGGGACCTACGAGCAGTACTTC. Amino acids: CASSAYGTGTYEQYF.

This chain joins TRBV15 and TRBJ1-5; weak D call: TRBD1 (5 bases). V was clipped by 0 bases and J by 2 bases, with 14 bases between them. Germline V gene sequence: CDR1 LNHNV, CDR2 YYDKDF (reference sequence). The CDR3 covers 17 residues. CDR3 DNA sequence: TGTGCCACCAGCAGAGAATTAAGACAGCATGGCAATCAGCCCCAGCATTTT. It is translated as CATSRELRQHGNQPQHF.

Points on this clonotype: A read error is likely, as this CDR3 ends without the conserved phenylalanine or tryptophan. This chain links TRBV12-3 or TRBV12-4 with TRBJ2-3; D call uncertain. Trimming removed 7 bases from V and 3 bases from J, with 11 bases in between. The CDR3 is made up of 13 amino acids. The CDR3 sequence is CASNRLGTDTQYS. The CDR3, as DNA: TGTGCCAGCAACAGACTTGGAACAGATACGCAGTATTCT.

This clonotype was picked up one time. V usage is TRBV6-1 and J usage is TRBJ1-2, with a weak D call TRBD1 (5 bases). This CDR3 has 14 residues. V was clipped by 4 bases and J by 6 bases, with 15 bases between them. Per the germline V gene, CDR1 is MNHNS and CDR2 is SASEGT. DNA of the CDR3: TGTGCCAGCAGTGCCTCCGGGGACTACGATGGCTACACCTTC. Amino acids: CASSASGDYDGYTF.

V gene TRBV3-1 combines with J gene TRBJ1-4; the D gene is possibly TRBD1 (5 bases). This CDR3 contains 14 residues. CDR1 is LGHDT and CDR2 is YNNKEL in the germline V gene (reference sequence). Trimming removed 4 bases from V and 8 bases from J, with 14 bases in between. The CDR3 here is CASSPRGVHEKLFF. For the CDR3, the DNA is TGTGCCAGCAGCCCGAGAGGGGTCCACGAAAAACTGTTTTTT.

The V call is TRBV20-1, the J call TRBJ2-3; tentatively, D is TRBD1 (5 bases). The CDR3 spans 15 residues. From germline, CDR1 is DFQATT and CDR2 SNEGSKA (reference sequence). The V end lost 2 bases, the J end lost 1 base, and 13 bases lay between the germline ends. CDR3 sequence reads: CSARSPTQGTDTQYF. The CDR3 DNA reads TGCAGTGCTAGATCCCCCACACAGGGCACAGATACGCAGTATTTT.

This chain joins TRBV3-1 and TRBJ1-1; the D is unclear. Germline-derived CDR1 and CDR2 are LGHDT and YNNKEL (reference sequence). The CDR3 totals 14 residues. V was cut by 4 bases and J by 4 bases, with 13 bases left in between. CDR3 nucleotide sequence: TGTGCCAGCAGCCCCGCTACAGAGGGCACTGAAGCTTTCTTT. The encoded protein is CASSPATEGTEAFF.

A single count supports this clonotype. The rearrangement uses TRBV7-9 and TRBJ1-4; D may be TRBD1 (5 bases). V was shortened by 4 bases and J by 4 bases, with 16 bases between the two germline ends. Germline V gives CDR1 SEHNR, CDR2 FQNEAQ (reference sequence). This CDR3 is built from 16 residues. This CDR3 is CASSSLAGVLNEKLFF. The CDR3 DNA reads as TGTGCCAGCAGCTCTTTAGCGGGGGTCCTTAATGAAAAACTGTTTTTT.